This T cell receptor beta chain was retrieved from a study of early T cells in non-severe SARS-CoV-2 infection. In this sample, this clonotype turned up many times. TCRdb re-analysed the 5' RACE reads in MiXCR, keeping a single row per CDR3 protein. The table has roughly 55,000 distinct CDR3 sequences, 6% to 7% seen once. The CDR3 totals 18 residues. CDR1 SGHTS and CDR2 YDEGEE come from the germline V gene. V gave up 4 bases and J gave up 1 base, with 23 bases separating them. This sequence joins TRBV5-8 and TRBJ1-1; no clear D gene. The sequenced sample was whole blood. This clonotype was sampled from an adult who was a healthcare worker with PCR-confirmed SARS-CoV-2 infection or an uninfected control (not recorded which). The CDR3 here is CASSPWQDRTMGNTEAFF. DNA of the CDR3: TGTGCCAGCAGCCCCTGGCAGGATAGAACTATGGGGAACACTGAAGCTTTCTTT.